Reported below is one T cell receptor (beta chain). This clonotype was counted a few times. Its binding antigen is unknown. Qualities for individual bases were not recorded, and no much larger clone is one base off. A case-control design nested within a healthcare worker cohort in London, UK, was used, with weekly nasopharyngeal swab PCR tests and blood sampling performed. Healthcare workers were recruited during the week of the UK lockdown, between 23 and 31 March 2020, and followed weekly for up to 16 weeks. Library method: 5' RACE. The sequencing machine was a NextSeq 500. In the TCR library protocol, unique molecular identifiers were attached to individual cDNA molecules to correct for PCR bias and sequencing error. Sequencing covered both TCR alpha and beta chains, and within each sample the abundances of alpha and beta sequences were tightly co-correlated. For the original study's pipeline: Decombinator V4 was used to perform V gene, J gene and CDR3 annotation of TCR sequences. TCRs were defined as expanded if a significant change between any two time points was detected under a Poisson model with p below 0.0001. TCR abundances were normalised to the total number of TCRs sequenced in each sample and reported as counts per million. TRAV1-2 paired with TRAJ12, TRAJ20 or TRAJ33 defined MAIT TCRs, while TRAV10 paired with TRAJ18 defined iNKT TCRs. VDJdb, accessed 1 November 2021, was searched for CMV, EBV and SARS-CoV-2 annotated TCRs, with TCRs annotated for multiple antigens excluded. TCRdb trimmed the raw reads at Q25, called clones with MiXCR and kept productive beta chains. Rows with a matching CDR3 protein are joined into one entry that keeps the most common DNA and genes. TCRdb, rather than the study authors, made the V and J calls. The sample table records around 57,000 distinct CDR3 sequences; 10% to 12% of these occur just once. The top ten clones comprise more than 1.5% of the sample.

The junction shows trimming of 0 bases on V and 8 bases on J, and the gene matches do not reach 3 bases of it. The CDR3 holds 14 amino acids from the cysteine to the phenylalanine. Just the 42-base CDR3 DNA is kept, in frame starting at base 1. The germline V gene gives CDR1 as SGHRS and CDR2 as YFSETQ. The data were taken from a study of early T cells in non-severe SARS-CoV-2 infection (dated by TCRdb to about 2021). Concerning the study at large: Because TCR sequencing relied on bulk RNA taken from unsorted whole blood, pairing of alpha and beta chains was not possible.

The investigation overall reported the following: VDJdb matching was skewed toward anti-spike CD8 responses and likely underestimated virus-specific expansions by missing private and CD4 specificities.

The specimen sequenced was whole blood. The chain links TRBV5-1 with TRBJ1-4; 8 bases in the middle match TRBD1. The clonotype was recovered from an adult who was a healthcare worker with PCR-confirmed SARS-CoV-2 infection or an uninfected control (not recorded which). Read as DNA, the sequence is TGCGCCAGCAGCTTGGCAGGGGGCGCGGAAAAACTGTTTTTT. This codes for CASSLAGGAEKLFF. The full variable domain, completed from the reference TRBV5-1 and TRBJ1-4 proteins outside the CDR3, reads KAGVTQTPRYLIKTRGQQVTLSCSPISGHRSVSWYQQTPGQGLQFLFEYFSETQRNKGNFPGRFSGRQFSNSRSEMNVSTLELGDSALYLCASSLAGGAEKLFFGSGTQLSVL.